A single sample gave rise to the 8 T cell receptor beta chains below, sequenced in a study of blood T cell repertoires in COVID-19. Sequenced by immunoSEQ multiplex PCR; TCRdb stores in-frame clones only, minus some. The profile shows more than 95,000 clones, just over 90% of them singletons. The sample consisted of peripheral blood. These receptors were taken from a human donor with active COVID-19. The donor label of this sample is uncertain.

The J gene is TRBJ2-7, the V gene TRBV6-5; 7 bases line up with TRBD1. The CDR3 totals 13 residues. Germline values: CDR1 MNHEY, CDR2 SVGAGI. J gave up 0 bases and V 6 bases, and 2 bases lay outside the gene matches. The CDR3 spells CASRGQSSYEQYF. CDR3 coding DNA: TGTGCCAGCAGGGGACAGAGCTCCTACGAGCAGTACTTC.

The chain joins TRBV9 to TRBJ2-2, with D uncertain. CDR1 and CDR2 (germline): SGDLS, YYNGEE. The CDR3 covers 14 residues. Trimming removed 2 bases from V and 3 bases from J, with 8 bases in between. CDR3 region: CASSVARYTGELFF. CDR3 nucleotide sequence: TGTGCCAGCAGCGTCGCCAGGTACACCGGGGAGCTGTTTTTT.

This rearrangement joins TRBV5-6 to TRBJ2-1, with D possibly being TRBD1 (6 bases). This CDR3 region has 14 residues. V lost 2 bases and J 5 bases, leaving 11 bases between the germline ends. Germline assignment: CDR1 SGHDT and CDR2 YYEEEE. CDR3 residues: CASSFGAGDNEQFF. In nucleotides, the CDR3 is TGTGCCAGCAGCTTCGGGGCAGGGGACAATGAGCAGTTCTTC.

The J gene is TRBJ2-5, the V gene TRBV18, with 7 bases aligning to TRBD2. The ends lost 6 bases at V and 1 base at J; junction bases unmatched: 8. Looked up from germline, CDR1 is KGHSH and CDR2 is LQKENI. The CDR3 has 15 residues. The CDR3 here is CASSPLSGGQETQYF. CDR3 coding DNA: TGTGCCAGCTCCCCGCTTTCGGGAGGCCAAGAGACCCAGTACTTC.

The gene calls are TRBV14 and TRBJ2-1, with unresolved D. V dropped 5 bases and J dropped 5 bases, with 7 bases sitting between them. This CDR3 has 12 residues. Germline V CDR1 and CDR2: SGHDN, FVKESK. CDR3 loop: CASSKTNNEQFF. CDR3 coding DNA: TGTGCCAGCAGCAAAACTAACAATGAGCAGTTCTTC.

This clone appeared a few times. CDR3 in DNA: TGTGCCAGCAGCTTGGTCCCAGCGGGGTATACCGGGGAGCTGTTTTTT. Protein product: CASSLVPAGYTGELFF. The chain couples TRBV5-4 to TRBJ2-2; 7 bases match TRBD2. Germline-derived CDR1 and CDR2 are SGHNT and YYREEE (reference sequence). The CDR3 has 16 amino acids. The V segment lost 0 bases and the J segment 5 bases; nucleotides outside the gene matches: 7.

The chain carries TRBV3-1 (or the pseudogene TRBV3-2) and TRBJ2-3, with 7 nucleotides matching TRBD1. From germline, CDR1 is LGHDT and CDR2 YNNKEL (reference sequence). The length of the CDR3 is 16 residues. After removal of 1 base from V and 1 base from J, the junction contained 5 bases not matched to a gene. The CDR3 protein is CASSQAGGGGTDTQYF. CDR3 sequence (DNA): TGTGCCAGCAGCCAAGCAGGGGGTGGAGGCACAGATACGCAGTATTTT.

V is TRBV21-1 and J is TRBJ2-7; TRBD1, as called in the table, went unchecked against the DNA. TRBV21-1 is designated a pseudogene. The CDR3 loop spans 12 amino acids. CDR3 residues: CASIRQGTEQYF. The CDR3 DNA reads TGTGCCAGCATACGCCAGGGTACTGAGCAGTACTTC.